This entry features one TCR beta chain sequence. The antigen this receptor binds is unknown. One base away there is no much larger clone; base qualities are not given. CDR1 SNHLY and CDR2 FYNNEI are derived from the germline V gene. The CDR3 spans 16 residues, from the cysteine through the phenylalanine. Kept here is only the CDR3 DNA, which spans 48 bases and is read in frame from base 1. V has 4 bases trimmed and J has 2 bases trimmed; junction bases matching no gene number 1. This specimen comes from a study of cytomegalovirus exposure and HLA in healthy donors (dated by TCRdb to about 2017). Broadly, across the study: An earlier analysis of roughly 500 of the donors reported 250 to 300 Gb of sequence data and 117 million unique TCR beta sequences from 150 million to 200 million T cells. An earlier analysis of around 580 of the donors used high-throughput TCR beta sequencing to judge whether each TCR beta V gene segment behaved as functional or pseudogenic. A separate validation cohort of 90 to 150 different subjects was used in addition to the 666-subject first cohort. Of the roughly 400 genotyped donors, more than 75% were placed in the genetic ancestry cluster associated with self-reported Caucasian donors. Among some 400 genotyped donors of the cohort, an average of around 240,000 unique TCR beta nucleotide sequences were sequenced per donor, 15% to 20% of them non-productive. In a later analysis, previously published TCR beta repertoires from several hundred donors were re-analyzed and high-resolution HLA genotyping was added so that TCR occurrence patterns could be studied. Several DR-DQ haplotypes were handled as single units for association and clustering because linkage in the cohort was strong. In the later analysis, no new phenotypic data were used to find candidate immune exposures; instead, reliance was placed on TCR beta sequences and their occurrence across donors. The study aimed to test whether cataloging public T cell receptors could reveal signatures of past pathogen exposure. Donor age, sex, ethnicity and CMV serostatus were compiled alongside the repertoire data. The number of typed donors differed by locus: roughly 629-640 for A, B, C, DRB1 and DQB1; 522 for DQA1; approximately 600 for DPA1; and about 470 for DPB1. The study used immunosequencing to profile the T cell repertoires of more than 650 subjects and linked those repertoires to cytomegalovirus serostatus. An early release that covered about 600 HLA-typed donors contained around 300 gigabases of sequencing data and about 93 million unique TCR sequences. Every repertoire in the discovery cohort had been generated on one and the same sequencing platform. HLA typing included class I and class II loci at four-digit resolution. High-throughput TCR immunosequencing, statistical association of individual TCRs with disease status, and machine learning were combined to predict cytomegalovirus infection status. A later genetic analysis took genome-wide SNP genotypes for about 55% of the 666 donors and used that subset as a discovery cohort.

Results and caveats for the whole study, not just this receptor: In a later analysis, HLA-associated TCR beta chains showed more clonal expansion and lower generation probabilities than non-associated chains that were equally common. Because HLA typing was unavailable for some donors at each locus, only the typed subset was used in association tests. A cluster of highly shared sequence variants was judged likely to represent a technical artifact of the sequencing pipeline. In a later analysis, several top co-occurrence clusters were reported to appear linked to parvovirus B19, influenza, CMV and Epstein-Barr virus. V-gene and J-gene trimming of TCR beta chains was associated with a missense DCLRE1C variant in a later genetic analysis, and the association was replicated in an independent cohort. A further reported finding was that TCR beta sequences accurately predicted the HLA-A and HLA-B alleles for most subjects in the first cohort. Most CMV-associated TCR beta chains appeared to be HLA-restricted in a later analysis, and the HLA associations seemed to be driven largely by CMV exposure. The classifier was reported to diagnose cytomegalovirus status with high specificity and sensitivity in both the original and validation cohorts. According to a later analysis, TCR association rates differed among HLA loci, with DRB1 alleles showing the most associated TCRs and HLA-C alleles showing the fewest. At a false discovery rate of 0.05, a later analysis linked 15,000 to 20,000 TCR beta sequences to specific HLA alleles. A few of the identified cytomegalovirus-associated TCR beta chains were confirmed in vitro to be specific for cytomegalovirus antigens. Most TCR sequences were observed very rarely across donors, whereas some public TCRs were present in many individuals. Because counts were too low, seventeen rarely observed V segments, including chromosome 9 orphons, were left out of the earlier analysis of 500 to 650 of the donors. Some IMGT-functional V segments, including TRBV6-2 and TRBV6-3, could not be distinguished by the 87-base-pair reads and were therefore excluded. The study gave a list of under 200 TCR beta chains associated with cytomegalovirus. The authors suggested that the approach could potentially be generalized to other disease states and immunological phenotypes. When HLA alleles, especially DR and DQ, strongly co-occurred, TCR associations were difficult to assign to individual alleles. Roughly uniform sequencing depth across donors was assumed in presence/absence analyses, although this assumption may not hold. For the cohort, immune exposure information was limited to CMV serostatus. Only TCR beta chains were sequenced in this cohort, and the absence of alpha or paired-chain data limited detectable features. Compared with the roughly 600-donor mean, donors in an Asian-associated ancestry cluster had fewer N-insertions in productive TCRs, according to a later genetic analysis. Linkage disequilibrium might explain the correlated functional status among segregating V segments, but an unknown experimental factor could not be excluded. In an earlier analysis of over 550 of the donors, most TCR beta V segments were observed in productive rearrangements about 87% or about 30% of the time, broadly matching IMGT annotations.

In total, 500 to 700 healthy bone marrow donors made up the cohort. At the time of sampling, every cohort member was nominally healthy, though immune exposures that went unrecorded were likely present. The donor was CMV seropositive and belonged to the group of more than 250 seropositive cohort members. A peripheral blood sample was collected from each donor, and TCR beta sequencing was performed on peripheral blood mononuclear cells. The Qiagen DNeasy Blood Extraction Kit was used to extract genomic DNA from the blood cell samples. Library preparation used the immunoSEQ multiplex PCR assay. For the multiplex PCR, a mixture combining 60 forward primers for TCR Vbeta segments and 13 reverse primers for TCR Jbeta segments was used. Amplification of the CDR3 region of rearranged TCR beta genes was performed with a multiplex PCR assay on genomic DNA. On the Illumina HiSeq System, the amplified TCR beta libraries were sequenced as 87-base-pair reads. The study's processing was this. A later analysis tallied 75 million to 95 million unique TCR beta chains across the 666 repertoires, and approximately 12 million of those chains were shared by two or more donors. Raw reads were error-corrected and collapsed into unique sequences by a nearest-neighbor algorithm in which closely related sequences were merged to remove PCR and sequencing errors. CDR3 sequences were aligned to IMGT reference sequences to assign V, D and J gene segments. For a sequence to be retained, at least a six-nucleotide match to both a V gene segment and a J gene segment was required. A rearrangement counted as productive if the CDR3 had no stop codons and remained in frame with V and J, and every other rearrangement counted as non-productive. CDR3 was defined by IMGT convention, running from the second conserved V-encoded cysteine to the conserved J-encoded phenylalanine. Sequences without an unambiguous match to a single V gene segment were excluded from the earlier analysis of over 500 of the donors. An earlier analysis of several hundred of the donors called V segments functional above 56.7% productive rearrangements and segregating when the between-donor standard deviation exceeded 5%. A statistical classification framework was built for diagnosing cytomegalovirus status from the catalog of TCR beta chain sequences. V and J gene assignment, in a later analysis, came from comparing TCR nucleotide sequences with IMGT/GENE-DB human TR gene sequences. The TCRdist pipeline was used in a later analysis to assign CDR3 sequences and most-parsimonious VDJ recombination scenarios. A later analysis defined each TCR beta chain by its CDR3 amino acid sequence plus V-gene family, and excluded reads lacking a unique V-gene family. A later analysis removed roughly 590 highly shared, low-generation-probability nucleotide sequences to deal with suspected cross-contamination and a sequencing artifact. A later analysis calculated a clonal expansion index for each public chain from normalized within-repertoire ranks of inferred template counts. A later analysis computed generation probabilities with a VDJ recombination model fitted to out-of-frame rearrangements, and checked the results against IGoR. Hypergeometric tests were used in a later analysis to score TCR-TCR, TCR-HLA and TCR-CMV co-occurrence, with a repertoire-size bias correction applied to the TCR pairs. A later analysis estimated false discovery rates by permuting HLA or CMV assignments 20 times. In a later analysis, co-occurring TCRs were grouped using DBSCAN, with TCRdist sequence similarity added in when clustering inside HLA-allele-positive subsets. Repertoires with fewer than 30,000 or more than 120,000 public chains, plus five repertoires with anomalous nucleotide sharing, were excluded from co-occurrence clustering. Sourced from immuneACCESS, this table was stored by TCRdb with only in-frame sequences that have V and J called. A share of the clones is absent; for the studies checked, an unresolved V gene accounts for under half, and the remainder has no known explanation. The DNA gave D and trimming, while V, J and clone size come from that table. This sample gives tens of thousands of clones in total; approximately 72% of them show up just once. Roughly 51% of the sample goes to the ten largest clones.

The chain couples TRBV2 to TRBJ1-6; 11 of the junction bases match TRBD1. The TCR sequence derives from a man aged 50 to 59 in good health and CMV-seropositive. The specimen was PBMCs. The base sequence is TGTGCCAGCAGTGGGACAGGGGGCGCCTATAATTCACCCCTCCACTTT. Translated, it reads CASSGTGGAYNSPLHF.